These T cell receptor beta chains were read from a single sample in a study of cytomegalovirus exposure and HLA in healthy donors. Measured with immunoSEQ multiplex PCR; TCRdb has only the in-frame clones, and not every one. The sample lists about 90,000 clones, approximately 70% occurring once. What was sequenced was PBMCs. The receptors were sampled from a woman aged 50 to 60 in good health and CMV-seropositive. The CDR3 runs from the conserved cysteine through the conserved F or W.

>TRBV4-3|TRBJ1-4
CASSQDIGGPWVREKLFF
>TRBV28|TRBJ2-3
CASRKGRGIDTQYF
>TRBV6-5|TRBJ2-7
CASSASFGVGYEQYF
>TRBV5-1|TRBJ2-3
CASSSFGGGSSKTDTQYF
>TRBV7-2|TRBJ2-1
CASSQRDSYSYNEQFF
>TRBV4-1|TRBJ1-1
CASSKQGTEAFF
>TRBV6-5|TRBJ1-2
CASREGTYGYTF
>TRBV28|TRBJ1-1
CASQEGGQKNTEAFF
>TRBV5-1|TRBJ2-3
CASSLIREVADTQYF
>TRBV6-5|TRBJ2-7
CASMLSGTYEQYF
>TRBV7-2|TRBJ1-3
CASSLTGGNSGNTIYF